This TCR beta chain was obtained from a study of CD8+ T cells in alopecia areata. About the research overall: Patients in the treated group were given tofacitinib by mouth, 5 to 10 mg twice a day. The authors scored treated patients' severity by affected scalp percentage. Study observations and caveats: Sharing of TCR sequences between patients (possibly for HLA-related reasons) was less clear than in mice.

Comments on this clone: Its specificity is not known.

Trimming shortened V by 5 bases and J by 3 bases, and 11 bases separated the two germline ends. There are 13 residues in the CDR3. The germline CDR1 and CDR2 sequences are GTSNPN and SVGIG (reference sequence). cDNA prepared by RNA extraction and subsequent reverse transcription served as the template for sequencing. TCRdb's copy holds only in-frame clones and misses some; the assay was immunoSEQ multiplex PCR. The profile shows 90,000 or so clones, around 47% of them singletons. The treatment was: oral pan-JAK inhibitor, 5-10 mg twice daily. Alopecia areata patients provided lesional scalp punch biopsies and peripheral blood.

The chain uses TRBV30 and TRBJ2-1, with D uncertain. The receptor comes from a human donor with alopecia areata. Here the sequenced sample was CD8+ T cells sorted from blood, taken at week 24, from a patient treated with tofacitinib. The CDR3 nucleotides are TGTGCCTGGGCCGAGGCGCACTACAATGAGCAGTTCTTC. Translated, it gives CAWAEAHYNEQFF.